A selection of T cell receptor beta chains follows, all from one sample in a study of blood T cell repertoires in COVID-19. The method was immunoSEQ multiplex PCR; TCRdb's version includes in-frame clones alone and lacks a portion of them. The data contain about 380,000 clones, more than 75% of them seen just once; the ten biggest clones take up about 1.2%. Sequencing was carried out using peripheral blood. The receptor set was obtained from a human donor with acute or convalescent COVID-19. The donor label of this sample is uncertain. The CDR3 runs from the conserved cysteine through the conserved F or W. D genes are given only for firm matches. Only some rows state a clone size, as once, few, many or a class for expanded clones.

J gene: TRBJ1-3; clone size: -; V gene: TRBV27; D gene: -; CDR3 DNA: TGTGCCAGCAGATGGGGGCGCCCCCCTGGAAACACCATATATTTT; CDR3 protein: CASRWGRPPGNTIYF
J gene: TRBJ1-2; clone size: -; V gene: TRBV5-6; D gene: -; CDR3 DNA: TGTGCCAGCACTGGGGCTCTATCTAACTATGGCTACACCTTC; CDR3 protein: CASTGALSNYGYTF
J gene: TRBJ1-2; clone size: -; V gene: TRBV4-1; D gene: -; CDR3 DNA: TGCGCCAGCCGCCTTTCAAGTCGGGCAGGGGAGGGTATTAACTATGGCTACACCTTC; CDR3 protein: CASRLSSRAGEGINYGYTF
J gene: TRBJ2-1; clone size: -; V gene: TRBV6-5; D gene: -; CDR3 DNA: TGTGCCAGCAGTTACTTAGCTGAGCAGTTCTTC; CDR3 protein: CASSYLAEQFF
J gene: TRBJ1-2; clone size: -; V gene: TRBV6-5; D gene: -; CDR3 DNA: TGTGCCAGCAGTTACACTCAGGGGCGCCCCTATGGCTACACCTTC; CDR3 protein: CASSYTQGRPYGYTF
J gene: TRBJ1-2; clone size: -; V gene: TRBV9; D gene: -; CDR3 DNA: TGTGCCAGCAGCGTAGACACATCTAACTATGGCTACACCTTC; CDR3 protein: CASSVDTSNYGYTF
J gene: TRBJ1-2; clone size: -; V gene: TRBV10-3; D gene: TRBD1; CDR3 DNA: TGTGCCATCAGTCCGGGACAGAAAGGCTACACCTTC; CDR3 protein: CAISPGQKGYTF
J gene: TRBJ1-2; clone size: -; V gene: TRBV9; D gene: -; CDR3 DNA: TGTGCCAGCAGCGTAGAGCAGGGTGGTGGCTACACCTTC; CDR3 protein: CASSVEQGGGYTF
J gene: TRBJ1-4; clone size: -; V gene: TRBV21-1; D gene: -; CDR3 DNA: TGTGCCAGCAGCAAAGCTAGAGCAACTAATGAAAAACTGTTTTTT; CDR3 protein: CASSKARATNEKLFF
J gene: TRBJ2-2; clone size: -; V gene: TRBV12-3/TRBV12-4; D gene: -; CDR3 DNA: TGTGCCAGCAGCAGGTCCTTCACCGGGGAGCTGTTTTTT; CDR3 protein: CASSRSFTGELFF
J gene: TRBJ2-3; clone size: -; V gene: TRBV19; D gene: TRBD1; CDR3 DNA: TGTGCCAGTAGTATAGGCACGCGCAGGGGGCGCGACGCAGATACGCAGTATTTT; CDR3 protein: CASSIGTRRGRDADTQYF
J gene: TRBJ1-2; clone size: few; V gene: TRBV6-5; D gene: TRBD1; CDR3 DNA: TGTGCCAGCAGTCCCCGGGACAGGCCTGGGGGTGGCTACACCTTC; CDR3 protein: CASSPRDRPGGGYTF
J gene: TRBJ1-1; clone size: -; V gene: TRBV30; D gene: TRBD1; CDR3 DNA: TGTGCCTGGGACAACAGACAGGGAGAAGCTTTCTTT; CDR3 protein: CAWDNRQGEAFF
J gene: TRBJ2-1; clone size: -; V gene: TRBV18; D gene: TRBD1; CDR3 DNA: TGTGCCAGCTCACCCGGGACAGGAATGTTAAATGAGCAGTTCTTC; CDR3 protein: CASSPGTGMLNEQFF
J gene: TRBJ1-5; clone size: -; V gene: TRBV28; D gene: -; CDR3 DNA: TGTGCCAGCAGTTTTATAGGACAATATGGTCAGCCCCAGCATTTT; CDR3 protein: CASSFIGQYGQPQHF
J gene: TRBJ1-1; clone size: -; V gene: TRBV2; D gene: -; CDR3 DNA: TGTGCCAGCAGTGTCGAACAGGGTGTAACTGAAGCTTTCTTT; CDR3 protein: CASSVEQGVTEAFF
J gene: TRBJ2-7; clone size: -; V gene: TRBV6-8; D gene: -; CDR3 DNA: TGTGCCAGAAGGCAGTGGCCGCCGATGAGGTGCGAGCAGTACTTC; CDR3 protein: CARRQWPPMRCEQYF
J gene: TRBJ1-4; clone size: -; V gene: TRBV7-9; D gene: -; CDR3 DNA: TGTGCCAGCAGCTTAGTCAGGGGAACTAATGAAAAACTGTTTTTT; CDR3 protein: CASSLVRGTNEKLFF
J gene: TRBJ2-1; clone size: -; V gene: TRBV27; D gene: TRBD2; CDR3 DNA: TGTGCCAGCAGTGATATAGAGGGAGGGATTTTGGGTGAGCAGTTCTTC; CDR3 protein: CASSDIEGGILGEQFF
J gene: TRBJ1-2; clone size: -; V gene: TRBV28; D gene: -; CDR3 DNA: TGTGCCAGCAACCGACCGGGAGGGGGAGGCTATGGCTACACCTTC; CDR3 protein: CASNRPGGGGYGYTF
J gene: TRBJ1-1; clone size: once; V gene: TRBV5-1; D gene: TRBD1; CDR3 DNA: TGCGCCAGCAGCCTGGGACAGGGGGCGATCGGAGCTTTCTTT; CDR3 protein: CASSLGQGAIGAFF
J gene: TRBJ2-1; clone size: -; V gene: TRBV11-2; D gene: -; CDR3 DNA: TGTGCCAGCAGCTTACCTACTAGTTCTTCCTACAATGAGCAGTTCTTC; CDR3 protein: CASSLPTSSSYNEQFF
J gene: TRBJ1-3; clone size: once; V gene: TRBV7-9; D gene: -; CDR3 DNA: TGTGCCAGCAGCTCTTTAATCAGGGTAAACACCATATATTTT; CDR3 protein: CASSSLIRVNTIYF